A selection of T cell receptor beta chains follows, all from one sample in a study of cytomegalovirus exposure and HLA in healthy donors. TCRdb's copy holds only in-frame clones and misses some; the assay was immunoSEQ multiplex PCR. The profile shows about 150,000 clones, 85% to 90% of them singletons. The sample taken for sequencing was PBMCs. The receptors come from a woman aged 18-30 years in good health and CMV-seropositive. Each CDR3 is given with its conserved first and last residue. Fields, in order: J gene, V gene, clone size, D gene, CDR3 protein, CDR3 DNA. The D gene is left open where the match is weak. Clone sizes are given selectively: once, few, many, or a class where the clone is expanded.

J: TRBJ2-3; V: TRBV19; size: -; D: -; CDR3: CASSMRQADTQYF; DNA: TGTGCCAGTAGTATGCGCCAGGCAGATACGCAGTATTTT
J: TRBJ1-1; V: TRBV7-3; size: -; D: -; CDR3: CASSLMPGLNTEAFF; DNA: TGTGCCAGCAGCTTAATGCCAGGGCTGAACACTGAAGCTTTCTTT
J: TRBJ2-7; V: TRBV9; size: few; D: -; CDR3: CASSVGSGIPYEQYF; DNA: TGTGCCAGCAGCGTGGGGTCCGGGATCCCCTACGAGCAGTACTTC
J: TRBJ1-5; V: TRBV30; size: once; D: -; CDR3: CAWSVRQNQPQHF; DNA: TGTGCCTGGAGTGTACGACAAAATCAGCCCCAGCATTTT
J: TRBJ1-2; V: TRBV7-2; size: -; D: -; CDR3: CASSLAGPWDYGYTF; DNA: TGTGCCAGCAGCTTAGCGGGGCCCTGGGACTATGGCTACACCTTC
J: TRBJ1-5; V: TRBV6-6; size: -; D: -; CDR3: CASSHPAGANQPQHF; DNA: TGTGCCAGCAGCCATCCGGCGGGTGCCAATCAGCCCCAGCATTTT
J: TRBJ2-2; V: TRBV7-9; size: -; D: -; CDR3: CASSLVGGFTNTGELFF; DNA: TGTGCCAGCAGCTTAGTTGGCGGCTTTACGAACACCGGGGAGCTGTTTTTT
J: TRBJ2-7; V: TRBV14; size: -; D: TRBD2; CDR3: CASSQDHRASGRIEQYF; DNA: TGTGCCAGCAGCCAAGATCATAGGGCTAGCGGGAGGATCGAGCAGTACTTC
J: TRBJ2-3; V: TRBV9; size: -; D: -; CDR3: CASSVQGDTQYF; DNA: TGTGCCAGCAGCGTGCAGGGGGATACGCAGTATTTT
J: TRBJ1-2; V: TRBV6-5; size: -; D: -; CDR3: CASLGSRASDYGYTF; DNA: TGTGCCAGCCTGGGTTCCCGAGCCAGCGACTATGGCTACACCTTC
J: TRBJ1-1; V: TRBV14; size: -; D: -; CDR3: CASSLTRGSTEAFF; DNA: TGTGCCAGCAGCCTAACCCGAGGAAGCACTGAAGCTTTCTTT
J: TRBJ1-1; V: TRBV30; size: -; D: -; CDR3: CAWSVRVGKAFF; DNA: TGTGCCTGGAGTGTACGCGTCGGGAAAGCTTTCTTT
J: TRBJ1-2; V: TRBV27; size: -; D: -; CDR3: CASSYTRNYGYTF; DNA: TGTGCCAGCAGTTATACGCGAAACTATGGCTACACCTTC
J: TRBJ2-5; V: TRBV5-4; size: -; D: -; CDR3: CASSLTSPGETQYF; DNA: TGTGCCAGCAGCTTGACTAGCCCGGGAGAGACCCAGTACTTC
J: TRBJ2-5; V: TRBV7-2; size: -; D: TRBD2; CDR3: CASSHGTSGTQETQYF; DNA: TGTGCCAGCAGCCACGGGACTAGCGGGACCCAAGAGACCCAGTACTTC
J: TRBJ1-2; V: TRBV6-5; size: many; D: TRBD1; CDR3: CASRLDRGGYTF; DNA: TGTGCCAGCAGACTCGACAGGGGTGGCTACACCTTC
J: TRBJ1-2; V: TRBV5-6; size: -; D: -; CDR3: CASSLPGNNYGYTF; DNA: TGTGCCAGCAGCTTACCAGGGAATAACTATGGCTACACCTTC
J: TRBJ1-2; V: TRBV30; size: -; D: -; CDR3: CAWVGTGELIYGYTF; DNA: TGTGCCTGGGTTGGCACAGGAGAACTGATCTATGGCTACACCTTC
J: TRBJ2-5; V: TRBV2; size: -; D: TRBD2; CDR3: CASRFGGGTQYF; DNA: TGTGCCAGCAGGTTCGGGGGGGGGACCCAGTACTTC
J: TRBJ2-7; V: TRBV5-1; size: -; D: -; CDR3: CASSPTDYSYEQYF; DNA: TGCGCCAGCAGCCCTACAGACTACTCCTACGAGCAGTACTTC
J: TRBJ2-1; V: TRBV4-1; size: -; D: -; CDR3: CASSQVAGAAEQFF; DNA: TGCGCCAGCAGCCAAGTGGCAGGGGCGGCTGAGCAGTTCTTC
J: TRBJ2-5; V: TRBV10-3; size: -; D: -; CDR3: CAISEPRQSSQETQYF; DNA: TGTGCCATCAGTGAGCCGCGACAGAGTTCCCAAGAGACCCAGTACTTC
J: TRBJ2-2; V: TRBV11-2; size: -; D: TRBD1; CDR3: CASSKSTGYTGELFF; DNA: TGTGCCAGCAGCAAATCGACAGGGTACACCGGGGAGCTGTTTTTT
J: TRBJ2-7; V: TRBV4-1; size: -; D: TRBD1; CDR3: CASSQGGQGNEQYF; DNA: TGCGCCAGCAGCCAAGGTGGACAGGGAAACGAGCAGTACTTC
J: TRBJ2-3; V: TRBV7-6; size: -; D: TRBD2; CDR3: CASSPGLAGGSDTQYF; DNA: TGTGCCAGCAGCCCGGGACTAGCGGGAGGGTCTGATACGCAGTATTTT
J: TRBJ2-1; V: TRBV6-5; size: -; D: -; CDR3: CASFPRRSYNEQFF; DNA: TGTGCCAGCTTCCCTAGAAGGTCCTACAATGAGCAGTTCTTC
J: TRBJ2-2; V: TRBV15; size: once; D: -; CDR3: CATSRGDSWGAGELFF; DNA: TGTGCCACCAGCAGAGGGGACAGCTGGGGGGCCGGGGAGCTGTTTTTT
J: TRBJ2-3; V: TRBV5-1; size: -; D: -; CDR3: CASRRDSTSTDTQYF; DNA: TGCGCCAGCAGACGGGACTCAACTAGCACAGATACGCAGTATTTT
J: TRBJ2-1; V: TRBV7-9; size: -; D: -; CDR3: CASSPEGRSTYNEQFF; DNA: TGTGCCAGCAGCCCAGAGGGGAGGAGCACCTACAATGAGCAGTTCTTC
J: TRBJ2-5; V: TRBV7-9; size: once; D: TRBD2; CDR3: CASSSSGNQETQYF; DNA: TGTGCCAGCAGCTCTAGCGGGAATCAAGAGACCCAGTACTTC
J: TRBJ2-7; V: TRBV2; size: -; D: TRBD1; CDR3: CASITAGGFYEQYF; DNA: TGTGCCAGCATCACGGCAGGGGGATTTTACGAGCAGTACTTC
J: TRBJ1-2; V: TRBV7-2; size: -; D: -; CDR3: CASSLRQDWGYTF; DNA: TGTGCCAGCAGCCTGAGACAGGATTGGGGCTACACCTTC
J: TRBJ1-5; V: TRBV5-1; size: -; D: -; CDR3: CASSLDGGARQPQHF; DNA: TGCGCCAGCAGCTTGGATGGGGGCGCACGGCAGCCCCAGCATTTT
J: TRBJ2-7; V: TRBV7-6; size: -; D: TRBD2; CDR3: CASSLEGPAGGLAREQYF; DNA: TGTGCCAGCAGCTTAGAGGGGCCAGCGGGAGGCCTCGCCCGGGAGCAGTACTTC
J: TRBJ1-4; V: TRBV29-1; size: -; D: TRBD1; CDR3: CSAEWQGEGKLFF; DNA: TGCAGCGCCGAATGGCAGGGGGAAGGAAAACTGTTTTTT
J: TRBJ2-3; V: TRBV18; size: -; D: -; CDR3: CASSPTGGTSTDTQYF; DNA: TGTGCCAGCTCTCCTACTGGCGGGACTAGCACAGATACGCAGTATTTT
J: TRBJ2-2; V: TRBV23-1; size: -; D: TRBD2; CDR3: CASSHPGTSGKDTGELFF; DNA: TGCGCCAGCAGTCATCCCGGGACTAGCGGGAAGGACACCGGGGAGCTGTTTTTT
J: TRBJ2-7; V: TRBV7-9; size: -; D: -; CDR3: CASSYLAPYEQYF; DNA: TGTGCCAGCAGCTATCTAGCGCCCTACGAGCAGTACTTC
J: TRBJ2-7; V: TRBV12-5; size: -; D: TRBD1; CDR3: CASGPGTGGLIEQYF; DNA: TGTGCTAGTGGCCCCGGGACAGGGGGCCTCATCGAGCAGTACTTC
J: TRBJ2-2; V: TRBV5-1; size: -; D: -; CDR3: CASSVGGATGELFF; DNA: TGCGCCAGCAGCGTCGGTGGAGCAACCGGGGAGCTGTTTTTT
J: TRBJ2-7; V: TRBV5-3; size: -; D: -; CDR3: CARSFIREFHEQYF; DNA: TGTGCCAGAAGCTTTATTCGGGAGTTCCACGAGCAGTACTTC
J: TRBJ2-3; V: TRBV7-7; size: -; D: -; CDR3: CASSSPGLDTQYF; DNA: TGTGCCAGCAGCTCGCCAGGGCTAGATACGCAGTATTTT
J: TRBJ1-2; V: TRBV7-2; size: -; D: TRBD1; CDR3: CASSLESRTGGSGYTF; DNA: TGTGCCAGCAGCTTAGAGTCCAGGACAGGGGGTTCTGGCTACACCTTC
J: TRBJ2-1; V: TRBV19; size: -; D: -; CDR3: CASSIDSSRGNEQFF; DNA: TGTGCCAGTAGTATAGATTCGAGCAGGGGCAATGAGCAGTTCTTC
J: TRBJ1-5; V: TRBV7-8; size: -; D: TRBD1; CDR3: CASSLDRNNQPQHF; DNA: TGTGCCAGCAGCTTGGACAGGAATAATCAGCCCCAGCATTTT
J: TRBJ1-4; V: TRBV6-5; size: -; D: -; CDR3: CASSYSGAGGEKLFF; DNA: TGTGCCAGCAGTTACTCGGGGGCAGGCGGTGAAAAACTGTTTTTT
J: TRBJ2-7; V: TRBV7-9; size: -; D: -; CDR3: CASSLGWAYSYEQYF; DNA: TGTGCCAGCAGCTTAGGGTGGGCCTACTCCTACGAGCAGTACTTC
J: TRBJ2-7; V: TRBV5-1; size: -; D: TRBD2; CDR3: CASSRLAGAPYEQYF; DNA: TGCGCCAGCAGCCGACTAGCGGGAGCCCCCTACGAGCAGTACTTC
J: TRBJ2-7; V: TRBV10-3; size: -; D: -; CDR3: CAIGGVGSYEQYF; DNA: TGTGCCATCGGGGGCGTGGGGTCCTACGAGCAGTACTTC
J: TRBJ1-5; V: TRBV2; size: -; D: TRBD1; CDR3: CASSHPGTAPARQPQHF; DNA: TGTGCCAGCAGCCACCCCGGGACAGCCCCCGCGCGGCAGCCCCAGCATTTT
J: TRBJ2-3; V: TRBV11-2; size: -; D: -; CDR3: CASRQAARDTQYF; DNA: TGTGCCAGCAGACAGGCGGCCCGAGATACGCAGTATTTT
J: TRBJ2-1; V: TRBV7-9; size: -; D: -; CDR3: CASSLAGLTSYNEQFF; DNA: TGTGCCAGCAGCTTGGCGGGACTGACCTCCTACAATGAGCAGTTCTTC
J: TRBJ2-7; V: TRBV14; size: few; D: TRBD1; CDR3: CASSPWTGGGNEQYF; DNA: TGTGCCAGCAGCCCGTGGACAGGGGGCGGAAACGAGCAGTACTTC
J: TRBJ2-1; V: TRBV11-2; size: -; D: -; CDR3: CASSLGRSYNEQFF; DNA: TGTGCCAGCAGCTTAGGGAGGAGTTACAATGAGCAGTTCTTC
J: TRBJ2-7; V: TRBV13; size: -; D: -; CDR3: CASSPDGAASYEQYF; DNA: TGTGCCAGCAGCCCAGATGGGGCAGCCTCCTACGAGCAGTACTTC
J: TRBJ1-4; V: TRBV4-2; size: -; D: TRBD1; CDR3: CASSQGDRSNEKLFF; DNA: TGTGCCAGCAGCCAAGGGGACAGGTCTAATGAAAAACTGTTTTTT
J: TRBJ2-5; V: TRBV4-1; size: -; D: -; CDR3: CASSQDMETQYF; DNA: TGCGCCAGCAGCCAAGATATGGAGACCCAGTACTTC